This T cell receptor beta chain came from a study of cytomegalovirus exposure and HLA in healthy donors. Findings of the study overall: The study put around 180 TCR beta chains on its list as cytomegalovirus-associated.

The method was immunoSEQ multiplex PCR; TCRdb's version includes in-frame clones alone and lacks a portion of them. The repertoire includes 65,000 to 75,000 clones, over 85% of them detected once, and 1.5% to 1.7% sits in the top ten. The junction had 10 bases not matched to a gene; V was cut back by 6 bases and J by 0 bases. The CDR3 consists of 16 residues. In germline, CDR1 is SGHRS, CDR2 YFSETQ. With respect to this clone: The antigen is unknown.

This receptor was obtained from a man in his late teens or twenties in good health and CMV-seropositive. The sequenced sample was PBMCs. The genes are TRBV5-1 and TRBJ2-3; TRBD2 matches 7 bases. The CDR3 nucleotides are TGCGCCAGCACCTCGGCCCTAGCGGTGAGCACAGATACGCAGTATTTT. As protein: CASTSALAVSTDTQYF.